These 21 T cell receptor beta chains share one sample of origin, sequenced in a study of cytomegalovirus exposure and HLA in healthy donors. Primers included in the PCR were 60 Vbeta and 13 Jbeta primers. The data were produced by immunoSEQ multiplex PCR, yet TCRdb's version contains in-frame clones alone and is incomplete. The profile shows about 120,000 clones, around 66% of them singletons. Material for sequencing was PBMCs. These receptors were collected from a man between 18 and 29 years old in good health and CMV-seronegative.

The rearrangement links TRBV5-1 to TRBJ1-5; D call uncertain. The germline gives CDR1 SGHRS, CDR2 YFSETQ. The V gene lost 2 bases and the J gene lost 2 bases, with 8 bases spanning the gap. The CDR3 has 14 amino acids. The CDR3 loop reads CASSFEAGNQPQHF. CDR3 sequence (DNA): TGCGCCAGCAGCTTTGAGGCGGGCAATCAGCCCCAGCATTTT.

CDR3 DNA sequence: TGTGCCAGCAGCCCGACCCGGGATCGACAGTTCTTC. This sequence encodes CASSPTRDRQFF. This sequence joins TRBV28 and TRBJ2-1; a possible D gene is TRBD2 (5 bases). The CDR3 contains 12 residues. With 6 bases removed from V and 13 bases from J, the gap between germline ends came to 16 bases. Germline V gene data show CDR1 as MDHEN and CDR2 as SYDVKM.

CDR3 amino acids: CASSIVRGVRTSGDNEQFF. The CDR3 DNA sequence: TGTGCCAGTAGTATAGTTAGGGGGGTTAGGACTAGCGGGGACAATGAGCAGTTCTTC. The chain employs TRBV19 and TRBJ2-1, with 12 bases matching TRBD2. Germline V gives CDR1 LNHDA, CDR2 SQIVND (reference sequence). V gave up 1 base and J gave up 5 bases; unmatched junction bases: 12. The CDR3 is made up of 19 amino acids.

The V and J genes are TRBV19 and TRBJ2-5; 8 bases match TRBD1. The CDR3 sequence is 16 residues long. Germline V gives CDR1 LNHDA, CDR2 SQIVND (reference sequence). V lost 5 bases and J lost 5; bases outside the gene matches: 13. CDR3 region: CASSSSGQGRLETQYF. In DNA form, the CDR3 reads TGTGCCAGTAGTTCTTCCGGACAGGGAAGATTGGAGACCCAGTACTTC.

This rearrangement joins TRBV14 to TRBJ2-2; D perhaps matches TRBD1 (6 bases). The CDR3 loop spans 15 amino acids. Trimming shortened V by 4 bases and J by 3 bases, and 12 bases separated the two germline ends. In germline, CDR1 is SGHDN, CDR2 FVKESK. The CDR3 nucleotides read TGTGCCAGCAGCCCACGGGACATTTACACCGGGGAGCTGTTTTTT. It translates to CASSPRDIYTGELFF.

The chain combines TRBV5-1 with TRBJ1-3, with D perhaps matching TRBD1 (6 bases). Germline-derived CDR1 and CDR2 are SGHRS and YFSETQ. V was trimmed by 4 bases and J by 3 bases, leaving 14 bases between them. This CDR3 spans 15 amino acids. The CDR3 loop is CASSPVQGFGNTIYF. CDR3 bases: TGCGCCAGCAGCCCAGTACAGGGTTTTGGAAACACCATATATTTT.

The V and J genes are TRBV29-1 and TRBJ1-3; D not resolved. Trimming pared 6 bases from V and 0 bases from J, leaving 12 bases between. Germline values: CDR1 SQVTM, CDR2 ANQGSEA. CDR3 length: 14 residues. CDR3 nucleotide sequence: TGCAGCGTCCGGGAACCGAACTCTGGAAACACCATATATTTT. As protein: CSVREPNSGNTIYF.

The chain has TRBV9 and TRBJ1-1; no firm D call. The germline V gene has CDR1 SGDLS and CDR2 YYNGEE. Trimming shortened V by 0 bases and J by 4 bases, and 10 bases separated the two germline ends. The CDR3 runs to 14 residues. DNA for the CDR3: TGTGCCAGCAGCGTAGGGCTGTCGGGCACTGAAGCTTTCTTT. Protein: CASSVGLSGTEAFF.

This chain uses TRBV5-8 with TRBJ1-5, with TRBD1 as a possible D gene (6 bases). The germline CDR1 and CDR2 sequences are SGHTS and YDEGEE. The ends were cut back, 4 bases at V and 3 bases at J, with 20 bases in the middle. CDR3 length: 17 amino acids. CDR3 sequence: CASSGDRRGGFNQPQHF. The CDR3 coding sequence is TGTGCCAGCAGCGGAGACAGGAGGGGGGGGTTCAATCAGCCCCAGCATTTT.

This clone was seen only a few times. The rearrangement uses TRBV6-5 and TRBJ1-2, with a possible D match to TRBD1 (6 bases). V was shortened by 4 bases and J by 5 bases, with 17 bases between the two germline ends. The germline CDR1 and CDR2 sequences are MNHEY and SVGAGI. CDR3 length equals 15 residues. CDR3 bases: TGTGCCAGCAGTTCTCGGACGGGACACACTTATGGCTACACCTTC. This gives the protein CASSSRTGHTYGYTF.

The V call is TRBV6-5, the J call TRBJ2-4; D is uncertain. The CDR3 has 14 amino acids. V was pared by 6 bases and J by 0 bases, with 9 bases between. Per the germline V gene, CDR1 is MNHEY and CDR2 is SVGAGI. As DNA, the CDR3 is TGTGCCAGCAGCCCCCAACTAGCCAAAAACATTCAGTACTTC. Residues: CASSPQLAKNIQYF.

The rearrangement uses TRBV7-6 and TRBJ2-5, with 9 nucleotides matching TRBD1. The V gene's germline CDR1 is SGHVS and CDR2 FNYEAQ. Trimming at V came to 2 bases and at J to 4 bases, leaving 5 bases not matched to a gene. The CDR3 covers 15 residues. This chain's CDR3 is CASSLPTGGLETQYF. CDR3 bases: TGTGCCAGCAGCTTACCCACAGGGGGCTTAGAGACCCAGTACTTC.

This clone has just a few counts. The chain has TRBV4-2 and TRBJ2-1; TRBD2 might be the D (5 bases). Deletions cut 0 bases from V and 6 bases from J, with 15 bases between. Germline CDR1 reads LGHNA; CDR2 reads YNFKEQ. The CDR3 runs to 16 residues. The CDR3 bases are TGTGCCAGCAGCCAAGATTGGGCGGGCCCTTTCAATGAGCAGTTCTTC. This encodes CASSQDWAGPFNEQFF.

The chain recombines TRBV27 with TRBJ2-4, with D perhaps matching TRBD1 (5 bases). The CDR3 is 17 amino acids. Germline-derived CDR1 and CDR2 are MNHEY and SMNVEV (reference sequence). V was pared by 5 bases and J by 1 base, with 18 bases between. CDR3 in amino acids: CASSPLPRDRAKNIQYF. The DNA of the CDR3 is TGTGCCAGCAGTCCCCTCCCCAGGGATCGGGCCAAAAACATTCAGTACTTC.

This chain uses TRBV28 with TRBJ1-3; D call uncertain. Germline CDR1 reads MDHEN; CDR2 reads SYDVKM. V was cut by 6 bases and J by 3 bases, with 12 bases left in between. The CDR3 runs 14 residues. For the CDR3, the DNA is TGTGCCAGCAGCCGACTGACCCTTGGAAACACCATATATTTT. Its protein is CASSRLTLGNTIYF.

This clone was counted only a few times. The V gene is TRBV20-1, the J gene TRBJ2-5, with D perhaps matching TRBD2 (6 bases). The tail of the sequence fits TRBJ2-7 better, so the J call may be wrong. Germline-derived CDR1 and CDR2 are DFQATT and SNEGSKA (reference sequence). CDR3 length: 11 amino acids. CDR3 sequence reads: CSATTRIEQYF. As DNA, the CDR3 is TGCAGTGCCACGACTAGGATCGAGCAGTACTTC.

This clone was counted once. J is TRBJ1-1 and V is TRBV30, with D hard to call. This CDR3 has 11 amino acids. Germline assignment: CDR1 GTSNPN and CDR2 SVGIG (reference sequence). Deletions cut 4 bases from V and 2 bases from J, with 5 bases between. The CDR3 bases are TGTGCCTGGACAGATAACACTGAAGCTTTCTTT. This codes for CAWTDNTEAFF. The full variable domain, rest sourced from reference TRBV30 and TRBJ1-1, is SQTIHQWPATLVQPVGSPLSLECTVEGTSNPNLYWYRQAAGRGLQLLFYSVGIGQISSEVPQNLSASRPQDRQFILSSKKLLLSDSGFYLCAWTDNTEAFFGQGTRLTVV.

J is TRBJ1-5 and V is TRBV29-1; no firm D call. Germline V lookup: CDR1 SQVTM, CDR2 ANQGSEA. CDR3 length: 12 amino acids. Trimming cost V 3 bases and J 6 bases, with 9 bases left between them. The CDR3 region is CSVEDTGQPQHF. CDR3 coding DNA: TGCAGCGTTGAGGATACGGGTCAGCCCCAGCATTTT.

The chain couples TRBV9 to TRBJ2-2, with a weak D call TRBD2 (7 bases). The CDR3 is made up of 17 amino acids. The V end was cut by 1 base, the J end by 5 bases, with 18 bases between. Germline V gene sequence: CDR1 SGDLS, CDR2 YYNGEE. The CDR3 DNA reads TGTGCCAGCAGCGTATTGGCGGGGGCCCTGAGAACCGGGGAGCTGTTTTTT. Its protein product is CASSVLAGALRTGELFF.

This chain connects TRBV6-5 to TRBJ1-2; 8 nucleotides agree with TRBD1. After removal of 2 bases from V and 2 bases from J, the junction contained 1 base not matched to a gene. The V gene's germline CDR1 is MNHEY and CDR2 SVGAGI. The CDR3 extends over 14 amino acids. The CDR3 spells CASSYGQGNYGYTF. In DNA, the CDR3 is TGTGCCAGCAGTTACGGACAGGGCAACTATGGCTACACCTTC.

In DNA, the CDR3 is TGCGCCAGCAGCACTACCGGACAGGGATTTGATACGCAGTATTTT. Amino acid sequence: CASSTTGQGFDTQYF. The rearrangement links TRBV5-1 to TRBJ2-3, with TRBD1 matching 8 bases. V lost 4 bases to trimming and J lost 6 bases; unmatched junction nucleotides: 10. Germline CDR1 SGHRS, CDR2 YFSETQ. The CDR3 is 15 residues long.